The 15 T cell receptor beta chains listed next were all sequenced from one sample in a study of cytomegalovirus exposure and HLA in healthy donors. PCR employed 60 Vbeta and 13 Jbeta primers. Sequenced by immunoSEQ multiplex PCR; TCRdb stores in-frame clones only, minus some. The sample includes more than 130,000 clones, about 80% of them seen just once. Sequencing was done on a sample of PBMCs. The receptor source for this set is a man between 40 and 49 years old in good health and CMV-seropositive.

The chain carries TRBV25-1 and TRBJ1-2; possibly TRBD1 for D (5 bases). The CDR3 extends over 13 amino acids. Germline CDR1 MGHDK, CDR2 SYGVNS. Trimming removed 6 bases at V and 8 bases at J, with 16 bases between. The CDR3 region is CASRGLMGQGYTF. The CDR3 nucleotides read TGTGCCAGCAGGGGCCTTATGGGGCAGGGCTACACCTTC.

The gene calls are TRBV5-1 and TRBJ1-4; D gene uncertain. There are 16 residues in the CDR3. Germline values: CDR1 SGHRS, CDR2 YFSETQ. The V gene lost 3 bases and the J gene lost 7 bases, with 19 bases spanning the gap. The CDR3 is CASSSGWVYPGEKLFF. The CDR3 DNA follows: TGCGCCAGCAGCTCAGGCTGGGTCTACCCAGGTGAAAAACTGTTTTTT. The full variable domain, with the rest looked up from reference TRBV5-1 and TRBJ1-4, is KAGVTQTPRYLIKTRGQQVTLSCSPISGHRSVSWYQQTPGQGLQFLFEYFSETQRNKGNFPGRFSGRQFSNSRSEMNVSTLELGDSALYLCASSSGWVYPGEKLFFGSGTQLSVL.

The genes are TRBV9 and TRBJ2-7; 8 positions match TRBD1. J gave up 2 bases and V 3 bases, and 7 bases lay outside the gene matches. Germline V CDR1 and CDR2: SGDLS, YYNGEE. CDR3 length: 15 residues. Here the CDR3 reads CASSAGTGGPYEQYF. In DNA, the CDR3 is TGTGCCAGCAGCGCGGGGACAGGCGGTCCCTACGAGCAGTACTTC.

In its sample, this clone was seen a few times. The J gene is TRBJ2-3, the V gene TRBV2; 10 positions match TRBD2. This CDR3 is built from 15 residues. The V and J ends lost 6 bases and 6 bases, in that order; junction bases with no gene match: 9. Germline-derived CDR1 and CDR2 are SNHLY and FYNNEI. The CDR3 DNA follows: TGTGCCAGCAGGAACCTAGCGGGAGCGGGTGATACGCAGTATTTT. Residues: CASRNLAGAGDTQYF.

The chain carries TRBV5-1 and TRBJ1-2, with D tentatively TRBD1 (5 bases). Germline CDR1 and CDR2: SGHRS and YFSETQ. Trimming stripped 0 bases from V and 6 bases from J, with 18 bases between. The CDR3 has 16 residues. CDR3 in amino acids: CASSLAPTVKGDGYTF. The DNA for the CDR3 is TGCGCCAGCAGCTTGGCCCCGACAGTCAAAGGGGATGGCTACACCTTC.

The CDR3 is CASSPRTQNTEAFF. CDR3 DNA: TGTGCCAGCTCACCTAGGACACAGAACACTGAAGCTTTCTTT. The J gene is TRBJ1-1, the V gene TRBV18, with a possible D match to TRBD1 (5 bases). The length of the CDR3 is 14 residues. Trimming pared 3 bases from V and 1 base from J, leaving 9 bases between. CDR1 is KGHSH and CDR2 is LQKENI in the germline V gene.

There are a few counts of this clone. The chain links TRBV6-6 to TRBJ1-6; D unresolved. The CDR3 sequence is 12 residues long. Germline V CDR1 and CDR2: MNHNY, SVGAGI (reference sequence). Between the trimmed V and J ends, which lost 5 bases and 10 bases, there was a span of 9 bases. CDR3: CASSLEVSPLHF. The CDR3 coding sequence is TGTGCCAGCAGTCTGGAGGTATCACCCCTCCACTTT.

The chain joins TRBV6-6 to TRBJ1-2; no clear D. The V end was cut by 0 bases, the J end by 7 bases, with 12 bases between. Germline CDR1 reads MNHNY; CDR2 reads SVGAGI (reference sequence). This CDR3 spans 14 amino acids. CDR3 sequence reads: CASSYSPGGGGYTF. In DNA form, the CDR3 reads TGTGCCAGCAGTTACTCACCGGGAGGCGGTGGCTACACCTTC.

V is TRBV6-5 and J is TRBJ2-3; D is uncertain. Trimming cost V 0 bases and J 4 bases, with 5 bases left between them. Germline V gene sequence: CDR1 MNHEY, CDR2 SVGAGI. This CDR3 region has 13 residues. The CDR3 sequence is CASSYSLADTQYF. In DNA form, the CDR3 reads TGTGCCAGCAGTTACTCTCTCGCAGATACGCAGTATTTT.

The table lists this clone with a few counts. This chain connects TRBV5-1 to TRBJ2-3; TRBD2 aligns across 10 bases. Per germline, CDR1 SGHRS and CDR2 YFSETQ. CDR3 length: 16 amino acids. V lost 4 bases to trimming and J lost 4 bases; unmatched junction nucleotides: 9. The CDR3 spells CASSESSGGRADTQYF. For the CDR3, the DNA is TGCGCCAGCAGCGAAAGTAGCGGGGGGAGGGCAGATACGCAGTATTTT.

This clone was seen more than once but under ten times. The genes are TRBV4-3 and TRBJ1-4, with 8 positions matching TRBD1. Per the germline V gene, CDR1 is LGHNA and CDR2 is YSLEER. The CDR3 sequence is 14 residues long. Germline trimming cut 4 bases from V and 5 bases from J; bases unmatched to any gene: 3. Written as DNA, the CDR3 is TGCGCCAGCAGCCTCGGACAGGGAAATGAAAAACTGTTTTTT. As protein: CASSLGQGNEKLFF.

The chain links TRBV2 to TRBJ2-3, with 7 bases identical to TRBD2. The V and J ends lost 7 bases and 0 bases, in that order; junction bases with no gene match: 16. Germline CDR1 SNHLY, CDR2 FYNNEI. This CDR3 has 18 amino acids. The CDR3 protein is CASILSASGDSSTDTQYF. The CDR3 nucleotides are TGTGCCAGCATCCTGTCAGCTAGCGGTGATTCTAGCACAGATACGCAGTATTTT.

The gene calls are TRBV5-8 and TRBJ2-7, with 8 nucleotides matching TRBD1. V gave up 3 bases and J gave up 2 bases; unmatched junction bases: 4. The CDR3 is made up of 14 amino acids. Germline loops: CDR1 SGHTS, CDR2 YDEGEE. CDR3 in amino acids: CASSWTGRTYEQYF. Here the CDR3 DNA reads TGTGCCAGCAGCTGGACAGGGAGAACCTACGAGCAGTACTTC.

J is TRBJ1-1 and V is TRBV2; 7 nucleotides align to TRBD1. The CDR3 contains 15 residues. V dropped 10 bases and J dropped 2; count of bases not matched to a gene: 13. CDR1 and CDR2 (germline): SNHLY, FYNNEI. CDR3 region: CATCDSRDSNTEAFF. The CDR3 DNA follows: TGTGCCACCTGCGACTCACGGGACAGCAACACTGAAGCTTTCTTT.

V is TRBV9 and J is TRBJ2-1; D is perhaps TRBD1 (6 bases). Trimming took off 3 bases at V and 4 bases at J, with 17 bases between the two ends. The length of the CDR3 is 16 residues. Germline CDR1 and CDR2: SGDLS and YYNGEE. This CDR3 reads CASSATGNLFYNEQFF. CDR3 nucleotide sequence: TGTGCCAGCAGCGCAACAGGGAACCTATTTTACAATGAGCAGTTCTTC. Based on the CDR3 plus reference TRBV9 and TRBJ2-1, the full variable domain is DSGVTQTPKHLITATGQRVTLRCSPRSGDLSVYWYQQSLDQGLQFLIQYYNGEERAKGNILERFSAQQFPDLHSELNLSSLELGDSALYFCASSATGNLFYNEQFFGPGTRLTVL.